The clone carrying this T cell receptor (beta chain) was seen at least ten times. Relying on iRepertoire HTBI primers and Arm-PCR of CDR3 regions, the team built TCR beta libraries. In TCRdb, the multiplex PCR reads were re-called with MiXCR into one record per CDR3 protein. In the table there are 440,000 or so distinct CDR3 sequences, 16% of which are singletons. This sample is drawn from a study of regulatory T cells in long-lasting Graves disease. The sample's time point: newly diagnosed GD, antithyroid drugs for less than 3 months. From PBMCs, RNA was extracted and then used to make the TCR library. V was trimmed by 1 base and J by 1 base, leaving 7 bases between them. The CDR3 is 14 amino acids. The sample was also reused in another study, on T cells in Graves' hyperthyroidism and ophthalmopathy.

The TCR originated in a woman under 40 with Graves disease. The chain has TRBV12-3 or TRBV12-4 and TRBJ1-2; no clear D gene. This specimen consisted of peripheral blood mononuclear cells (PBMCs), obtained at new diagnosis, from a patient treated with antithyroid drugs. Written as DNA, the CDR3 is TGTGCCAGCAGTTTAGTCAGTTTTAACTATGGCTACACCTTC. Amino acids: CASSLVSFNYGYTF.